This T cell receptor (beta chain) was identified during a study of graft-versus-host responses after intestinal transplantation. Overall study context: Transplants were multivisceral, liver-intestinal, or isolated intestinal. All recipients were given anti-thymocyte globulin induction, and tacrolimus and steroids were then administered for around three years. General study results and limits: The recipient marrow held GvH clones, and some of them showed up first in ileum or blood.

Turning to this clone: Its specificity is not known.

The CDR3 contains 14 residues. Germline CDR1 and CDR2: GTSNPN and SVGIG (reference sequence). Trimming removed 5 bases at V and 7 bases at J, with 18 bases between. Sequencing was performed with immunoSEQ multiplex PCR; in TCRdb, only in-frame clones are kept and a portion is missing. The table has about 97,000 clones, about nine tenths seen once. The sequence came from a human donor who was the organ donor for an intestinal transplant. The chain uses TRBV30 and TRBJ2-1; D might be TRBD2 (7 bases). Sequencing used unstimulated CD4+ T cells sorted from spleen or lymph node cells, obtained before transplant. The CDR3 region has the DNA TGTGCCTGGGGACTTGAGGGGGGGTGGAATGAGCAGTTCTTC. Translation: CAWGLEGGWNEQFF.